Detailed here is one TCR beta chain. Its antigen remains unknown. This record belongs to a study of Graves' ophthalmopathy and Graves' hyperthyroidism. On the study more broadly: Pretreatment peripheral blood was obtained at initial diagnosis.

Study-wide results and limits: Distinction of ophthalmopathy from stable hyperthyroidism by a 13-signature model reached approximately 89% sensitivity and approximately 80% specificity. Blood repertoires reportedly contained most expanded thyroid clonotypes above 0.001 frequency.

TCR beta CDR3 amplification used RNA transcripts. Investigators did first-round RT-PCR with HTBI primers, then second-round multiplex PCR. TCRdb passed the multiplex PCR reads through MiXCR, listing each CDR3 protein once. Among 200,000 to 300,000 distinct CDR3 sequences listed, 40% to 50% were seen once. The V segment lost 6 bases and the J segment 2 bases; nucleotides outside the gene matches: 5. Germline V gene data show CDR1 as SGHDT and CDR2 as YYEEEE. The CDR3 totals 13 residues. The sequencing sample was made of peripheral blood. This TCR was sampled from an adult man with Graves' ophthalmopathy. The chain employs TRBV5-6 and TRBJ2-7, with TRBD2 matching 7 bases. CDR3 protein: CASIHRGAYEQYF. The CDR3 bases are TGTGCCAGCATCCACCGGGGGGCCTACGAGCAGTACTTC.